Presented here are 25 T cell receptor beta chains from one specimen sequenced in a study of blood T cells in healthy people across ages. It was with a sample-barcoded 5' primer and a J-beta primer mix that a second PCR of roughly 7 to 12 cycles was run. TCRdb re-analysed the 5' RACE reads in MiXCR, keeping a single row per CDR3 protein. The table lists 920,000 or so distinct CDR3 sequences, 35% to 55% of them singletons, with about 20% in the top ten. The specimen sequenced was blood. The receptors here all came from a woman aged 60 to 75 in good health.

Concerning this clonotype: No DNA is shown, since the ends of the CDR3 on it are uncertain; the CDR3 is the one TCRdb lists. CDR3 in amino acids: CASSKVGQGTSLNEKLFF. The chain recombines TRBV21-1 with TRBJ1-4; no DNA check was done on the table's D call, TRBD1. TRBV21-1 is marked as a pseudogene. The CDR3 has 18 residues if both end residues are counted.

Regarding this clonotype: An end of the junction does not agree with germline; a read error may underlie this. The V and J genes are TRBV20-1 and TRBJ2-1; D unresolved. CDR1 DFQATT and CDR2 SNEGSKA come from the germline V gene (reference sequence). There are 10 residues in the CDR3. CDR3 nucleotides: TGCAGTGCTTTCCGCAATGAGCAGGTCTTC. Amino acids: CSAFRNEQVF.

This clonotype was counted a few times. V is TRBV7-8 and J is TRBJ1-5, with D possibly TRBD1 on 5 matching bases. Germline CDR1 SGHVS, CDR2 FQNEAQ. This CDR3 comprises 15 residues. V shed 1 base and J shed 6 bases, with 13 bases lying between them. DNA for the CDR3: TGTGCCAGCAGCTTAGACGAAGGGGCAGTTCAGCCCCAGCATTTT. Translated, it gives CASSLDEGAVQPQHF.

This clonotype has a single count. The chain's CDR3 is CASSLEGGWYDEQYF. The CDR3 DNA reads TGTGCCAGCAGCTTAGAAGGCGGATGGTACGACGAGCAGTACTTC. The rearrangement uses TRBV7-9 and TRBJ2-7; D unresolved. The V and J ends lost 1 base and 5 bases respectively, with 15 bases between them. Germline lookup yields CDR1 SEHNR and CDR2 FQNEAQ (reference sequence). The CDR3 runs 15 residues.

This clonotype was seen more than once but under ten times. This chain connects TRBV2 to TRBJ1-5; D possibly corresponds to TRBD1 (5 bases). The CDR3 has 13 residues. Germline assignment: CDR1 SNHLY and CDR2 FYNNEI. V dropped 6 bases and J dropped 7 bases, with 13 bases sitting between them. DNA of the CDR3: TGTGCCAGCAGAGCGGGACTAGCCCAGCCCCAGCATTTT. Translation: CASRAGLAQPQHF.

The chain combines TRBV2 with TRBJ2-5; D is undetermined. The CDR3 runs 11 residues. Germline values: CDR1 SNHLY, CDR2 FYNNEI. Trimming took off 8 bases at V and 3 bases at J, with 7 bases between the two ends. The CDR3 here is CASADEETQYF. The DNA of the CDR3 is TGTGCCAGCGCAGACGAAGAGACCCAGTACTTC.

CDR3 sequence: CASTRGETWGYTF. The CDR3 DNA sequence: TGTGCCAGCACCAGGGGAGAGACGTGGGGCTACACCTTC. J is TRBJ1-2 and V is TRBV25-1; tentative D call: TRBD1 (6 bases). The germline V and J ends were trimmed by 7 bases and 8 bases, with 17 bases remaining between them. CDR3 length equals 13 residues. Germline V gives CDR1 MGHDK, CDR2 SYGVNS.

This clonotype has only a few counts. V gene TRBV9 combines with J gene TRBJ2-5; D is unresolved. V lost 0 bases to trimming and J lost 4 bases, with 13 bases between them. The CDR3 consists of 15 residues. Germline values: CDR1 SGDLS, CDR2 YYNGEE. CDR3 nucleotides: TGTGCCAGCAGCGTAGTAGGACGTCAAAGAGAGACCCAGTACTTC. The encoded protein is CASSVVGRQRETQYF.

Regarding this clonotype: One end of the junction is discordant with germline, which a read error may explain. The chain joins TRBV20-1 to TRBJ2-3, with D perhaps matching TRBD1 (6 bases). CDR1 and CDR2 from the germline V gene are DFQATT and SNEGSKA (reference sequence). This CDR3 contains 15 residues. The CDR3 loop is CSARGLGAGTDTQYF. For the CDR3, the DNA is TGCAGTGCGAGAGGGCTGGGGGCTGGAACAGATACGCAGTATTTT.

CDR3 DNA sequence: TGTGCCAGCAGCACCTGGGACAGGGGGCCTGAGCAGTTCTTC. Translated: CASSTWDRGPEQFF. The chain couples TRBV14 to TRBJ2-1; 12 bases line up with TRBD1. The CDR3 spans 14 residues. V dropped 5 bases and J dropped 9; count of bases not matched to a gene: 5. Germline V gives CDR1 SGHDN, CDR2 FVKESK.

The chain couples TRBV10-3 to TRBJ2-2, with TRBD1 identical over 9 bases. CDR1 is ENHRY, CDR2 SYGVKD, per germline. This CDR3 has 16 amino acids. Germline trimming cut 6 bases from V and 5 bases from J; bases unmatched to any gene: 10. Here the CDR3 DNA reads TGTGCCATCAGCGAACCCGGGACAGGGAAAACCGGGGAGCTGTTTTTT. Its translation: CAISEPGTGKTGELFF.

The sample holds many counts of this clonotype. V and J are TRBV27 and TRBJ2-7; D not resolved. CDR1 and CDR2 (germline): MNHEY, SMNVEV (reference sequence). This CDR3 is 11 amino acids long. The V gene lost 5 bases and the J gene lost 5 bases, with 7 bases spanning the gap. The CDR3 DNA follows: TGTGCCAGCAGTACCTTCCACGAGCAGTACTTC. This codes for CASSTFHEQYF.

V gene TRBV12-3 or TRBV12-4 combines with J gene TRBJ2-7; D might be TRBD1 or TRBD2, each matching 5 bases. V was cut by 5 bases and J by 2 bases, with 10 bases left in between. The CDR3 loop spans 13 amino acids. The CDR3 bases are TGTGCCAGCAGTGATGGGGGTACCTACGAGCAGTACTTC. Translated: CASSDGGTYEQYF.

The chain has TRBV7-9 and TRBJ2-4; no firm D call. The DNA end is a closer match to TRBJ2-7, so the J assignment may be wrong. This CDR3 has 14 amino acids. Germline CDR1 SEHNR, CDR2 FQNEAQ (reference sequence). CDR3 amino acids: CASSLAVVGAEQYF. In nucleotides, the CDR3 is TGTGCCAGCAGCTTAGCGGTTGTGGGTGCCGAGCAGTACTTC.

The CDR3 spells CSARGGTGGNQPQHF. Written as DNA, the CDR3 is TGCAGTGCTAGGGGGGGGACAGGCGGCAATCAGCCCCAGCATTTT. This chain links TRBV20-1 with TRBJ1-5; 8 bases are shared with TRBD1. The CDR3 has 15 amino acids. The trim removed 3 bases at V and 2 bases at J, leaving 6 bases unmatched. Per the germline V gene, CDR1 is DFQATT and CDR2 is SNEGSKA (reference sequence).

The V call is TRBV27, the J call TRBJ2-3, with 13 bases identical to TRBD2. The trim removed 10 bases at V and 5 bases at J, leaving 6 bases unmatched. Germline CDR1 reads MNHEY; CDR2 reads SMNVEV (reference sequence). The CDR3 contains 14 residues. CDR3 coding DNA: TGTGCCACCACTAGCGGGAGGGCCCAAGATACGCAGTATTTT. This translates into CATTSGRAQDTQYF.

The gene calls are TRBV12-3 or TRBV12-4 and TRBJ2-1; 12 nucleotides agree with TRBD2. The CDR3 length is 18 residues. The V and J ends lost 3 bases and 2 bases, in that order; junction bases with no gene match: 8. CDR3 sequence: CASSFQLAGGAAYNEQFF. The CDR3 DNA sequence: TGTGCCAGCAGTTTTCAACTAGCGGGAGGAGCAGCCTACAATGAGCAGTTCTTC.

This clonotype showed up just a few times. The rearrangement joins TRBV2 to TRBJ2-4, with D perhaps matching TRBD2 (7 bases). Germline V gives CDR1 SNHLY, CDR2 FYNNEI. Trimming cost V 2 bases and J 0 bases, with 17 bases left between them. CDR3 length equals 18 residues. CDR3 amino acids: CASSEPPRGALAKNIQYF. In DNA form, the CDR3 reads TGTGCCAGCAGTGAACCCCCCCGGGGGGCCTTAGCCAAAAACATTCAGTACTTC.

The chain links TRBV12-3 or TRBV12-4 to TRBJ2-4; either TRBD1 or TRBD2 may fit D (5 bases each). The CDR3 has 17 amino acids. Trimming took off 2 bases at V and 2 bases at J, with 16 bases between the two ends. This CDR3 reads CASSLLGTHTPKNIQYF. The CDR3 region has the DNA TGTGCCAGCAGTTTATTGGGGACGCACACACCCAAAAACATTCAGTACTTC.

The gene calls are TRBV27 and TRBJ2-4; TRBD1 matches 8 bases. The end of the DNA aligns better with TRBJ2-7, so the J call may be wrong. Germline CDR1 and CDR2: MNHEY and SMNVEV (reference sequence). This CDR3 comprises 16 residues. CDR3 coding DNA: TGTGCCAGCAGTTTCAGACCAGGGGGCCATACCTACGAGCAGTACTTC. This codes for CASSFRPGGHTYEQYF.

In its sample, this clonotype was seen a few times. The chain employs TRBV6-6 and TRBJ1-1; TRBD1 agrees at 7 bases. Losses at the gene ends were 5 bases for V and 9 bases for J; bases not matched to a gene: 3. The germline V gene has CDR1 MNHNY and CDR2 SVGAGI (reference sequence). This CDR3 is built from 11 residues. This CDR3 reads CASSQGGQAFF. In DNA form, the CDR3 reads TGTGCCAGCAGTCAGGGGGGACAAGCTTTCTTT.

The chain recombines TRBV27 with TRBJ2-1; 12 bases align to TRBD2. V dropped 8 bases and J dropped 7; count of bases not matched to a gene: 18. Germline V gene lookup returns CDR1 MNHEY and CDR2 SMNVEV (reference sequence). The CDR3 totals 18 residues. CDR3 sequence: CASGTHRLAGEIPNEQFF. The CDR3, as DNA: TGTGCCAGCGGGACACACCGACTAGCGGGAGAAATCCCAAATGAGCAGTTCTTC.

V usage is TRBV5-1 and J usage is TRBJ1-2, with a possible D match to TRBD1 (5 bases). The germline V gene encodes CDR1 SGHRS and CDR2 YFSETQ. V was clipped by 3 bases and J by 6 bases, with 18 bases between them. This CDR3 is built from 15 residues. CDR3 DNA sequence: TGCGCCAGCAGCTCTACCGGGACGAAAGTCGATGGCTACACCTTC. Residues: CASSSTGTKVDGYTF.

This rearrangement joins TRBV5-1 to TRBJ1-4; tentatively, D is TRBD1 (5 bases). This CDR3 spans 14 amino acids. Trimming took 4 bases from V and 5 from J, leaving 12 bases between them. Germline V CDR1 and CDR2: SGHRS, YFSETQ. The CDR3 here is CASSTWGRNEKLFF. The CDR3 coding sequence is TGCGCCAGCAGCACGTGGGGGAGAAATGAAAAACTGTTTTTT.

This clonotype was seen a few times. The gene calls are TRBV20-1 and TRBJ2-7; D may be TRBD1 (6 bases). Germline lookup yields CDR1 DFQATT and CDR2 SNEGSKA (reference sequence). The CDR3 covers 15 residues. V dropped 1 base and J dropped 0 bases, with 13 bases sitting between them. The CDR3 nucleotides read TGCAGTGCTAGAGTGGGGGCAGGCCTCTCCTACGAGCAGTACTTC. Amino acid sequence: CSARVGAGLSYEQYF.